The 19 T cell receptor beta chains listed next were all sequenced from one sample in a study of T cell responses to AZD1222 COVID-19 vaccine. Data came from immunoSEQ multiplex PCR; TCRdb stores just in-frame clones and leaves some out. In the table there are about 70,000 clones, roughly 89% of which are singletons. The sample in question was peripheral blood, obtained on day 0 of AZD1222 vaccination. These receptors all stem from an adult in good health.

This clone has just one count. V is TRBV5-1 and J is TRBJ1-1; unclear D gene. Germline V gene sequence: CDR1 SGHRS, CDR2 YFSETQ. With 0 bases removed from V and 1 base from J, the gap between germline ends came to 7 bases. This CDR3 comprises 14 residues. CDR3 loop: CASSLEGRNTEAFF. In DNA, the CDR3 is TGCGCCAGCAGCTTGGAAGGACGGAACACTGAAGCTTTCTTT.

The V gene is TRBV28, the J gene TRBJ1-2, with 9 bases aligning to TRBD1. The CDR3 extends over 16 amino acids. Germline V lookup: CDR1 MDHEN, CDR2 SYDVKM. Trimming took 5 bases from V and 6 from J; bases not matched to a gene: 13. The CDR3 is CASSLSPGQGRDGYTF. The CDR3 DNA is TGTGCCAGCAGTCTATCCCCGGGACAGGGTAGAGATGGCTACACCTTC.

The V call is TRBV6-1, the J call TRBJ2-5; tentatively, D is TRBD1 (5 bases). V lost 11 bases and J lost 5, with 21 bases in between. The CDR3 has 14 amino acids. Germline V gene lookup returns CDR1 MNHNS and CDR2 SASEGT. CDR3 sequence (DNA): TGTGCCGGGAAGGGGCCGGACGCTCACGAGACCCAGTACTTC. Translated: CAGKGPDAHETQYF.

This clone showed up just a few times. This rearrangement joins TRBV28 to TRBJ2-3; tentatively, D is TRBD2 (7 bases). Trimming took 5 bases from V and 1 from J, leaving 13 bases between them. Germline CDR1 and CDR2: MDHEN and SYDVKM. This CDR3 spans 15 amino acids. DNA of the CDR3: TGTGCCAGCAGTACACCGGGGGGCCGCACAGATACGCAGTATTTT. This gives the protein CASSTPGGRTDTQYF.

The rearrangement uses TRBV7-8 and TRBJ1-1; TRBD1 might be the D (5 bases). With 0 bases removed from V and 3 bases from J, the gap between germline ends came to 20 bases. The CDR3 is 18 residues long. Germline values: CDR1 SGHVS, CDR2 FQNEAQ. In DNA, the CDR3 is TGTGCCAGCAGCTTAGCCCCAAGACAGACAACCAAATACACTGAAGCTTTCTTT. Protein: CASSLAPRQTTKYTEAFF.

The J gene is TRBJ2-6, the V gene TRBV2; no clear D gene. The V and J ends lost 7 bases and 1 base respectively, with 11 bases between them. The germline CDR1 and CDR2 sequences are SNHLY and FYNNEI. This CDR3 comprises 15 residues. Here the CDR3 DNA reads TGTGCCAGCAATACCGGGTATTCTGGGGCCAACGTCCTGACTTTC. Translated, it gives CASNTGYSGANVLTF.

There are a few counts of this clone. CDR3 sequence: CAGARAPLYEQYF. The CDR3 bases are TGTGCCGGGGCCAGGGCCCCCCTCTACGAGCAGTACTTC. The rearrangement uses TRBV6-5 and TRBJ2-7; D is perhaps TRBD1 (5 bases). CDR1 is MNHEY, CDR2 SVGAGI, per germline. The CDR3 contains 13 residues. V was pared by 11 bases and J by 3 bases, with 17 bases between.

J is TRBJ2-1 and V is TRBV9, with unresolved D. Germline CDR1 is SGDLS and CDR2 is YYNGEE. The CDR3 sequence is 15 residues long. Trimming cost V 0 bases and J 5 bases, with 12 bases left between them. CDR3 sequence (DNA): TGTGCCAGCAGCGTAGGAGAGGTCCTTAACAATGAGCAGTTCTTC. It encodes CASSVGEVLNNEQFF.

The genes are TRBV7-8 and TRBJ1-6; 8 nucleotides line up with TRBD1. The CDR3 length is 15 residues. Germline CDR1 SGHVS, CDR2 FQNEAQ. The J segment lost 7 bases and the V segment lost 1 base, leaving 3 bases of the junction unmatched. The DNA of the CDR3 is TGTGCCAGCAGCTTAGGGGCAGGGGGCAATTCACCCCTCCACTTT. Amino acid sequence: CASSLGAGGNSPLHF.

The V gene is TRBV6-6, the J gene TRBJ2-3; D may correspond to TRBD1 or TRBD2 (5 bases each). The V gene's germline CDR1 is MNHNY and CDR2 SVGAGI (reference sequence). CDR3 length equals 15 residues. V dropped 7 bases and J dropped 1 base, with 15 bases sitting between them. In DNA, the CDR3 is TGTGCCAGCAAAAGGGGAGCCAGGGGCACAGATACGCAGTATTTT. Its translation is CASKRGARGTDTQYF.

The rearrangement joins TRBV2 to TRBJ2-7; D is uncertain. V lost 2 bases and J lost 7, with 6 bases in between. Germline lookup yields CDR1 SNHLY and CDR2 FYNNEI. The CDR3 has 11 residues. CDR3 protein: CASSELQEQYF. CDR3 DNA: TGTGCCAGCAGTGAATTGCAGGAGCAGTACTTC.

This chain uses TRBV7-2 with TRBJ2-7; no clear D gene. The germline V and J ends were trimmed by 0 bases and 6 bases, with 12 bases remaining between them. The CDR3 is 14 residues long. Germline assignment: CDR1 SGHTA and CDR2 FQGNSA. CDR3 protein: CASSLAQSSSEQYF. In DNA, the CDR3 is TGTGCCAGCAGCTTAGCGCAAAGCAGTTCCGAGCAGTACTTC.

Turning to this clone: At one of its ends the junction is not consistent with the germline gene, which may arise from a read error. The rearrangement links TRBV24-1 to TRBJ1-3; the D is unclear. The germline gives CDR1 KGHDR, CDR2 SFDVKD. This CDR3 spans 15 amino acids. DNA for the CDR3: TGTGCCACCAGTGACTACCGGGCCCCACGAAAAACCATATATTTT. It translates to CATSDYRAPRKTIYF.

This chain joins TRBV12-3 or TRBV12-4 and TRBJ1-5, with a possible D match to TRBD1 (5 bases). The length of the CDR3 is 13 residues. The V end was cut by 3 bases, the J end by 6 bases, with 9 bases between. The CDR3 coding sequence is TGTGCCAGCAGTTTTGGGGCAGGTCAGCCCCAGCATTTT. It is translated as CASSFGAGQPQHF.

This clone came up a few times. The chain is built from TRBV7-6 and TRBJ1-4, with D possibly matching TRBD1 (5 bases). V lost 1 base and J lost 4, with 13 bases in between. CDR3 length: 16 amino acids. The germline V gene has CDR1 SGHVS and CDR2 FNYEAQ. CDR3 DNA: TGTGCCAGCAGCTTAGGGGGCGGAGGGGTTAATGAAAAACTGTTTTTT. It yields the protein CASSLGGGGVNEKLFF.

This rearrangement joins TRBV11-1 to TRBJ2-1; D perhaps matches TRBD1 (6 bases). CDR1 is SGHAT, CDR2 FQDESV, per germline (reference sequence). Trimming cost V 3 bases and J 6 bases, with 12 bases left between them. This CDR3 contains 14 residues. The CDR3 DNA follows: TGTGCCAGCAGCTTGGCACAGGGTACCAATGAGCAGTTCTTC. This gives the protein CASSLAQGTNEQFF.

This clone was counted only a few times. J is TRBJ1-1 and V is TRBV29-1, with D perhaps matching TRBD1 (5 bases). The CDR3 is 11 amino acids. The germline gives CDR1 SQVTM, CDR2 ANQGSEA. The CDR3 bases are TGCAGTTTATACGACAGACGTGAAGCTTTCTTT. It codes for CSLYDRREAFF.

The chain links TRBV4-1 to TRBJ2-2, with D possibly matching TRBD2 (6 bases). This CDR3 spans 11 amino acids. The germline V gene encodes CDR1 MGHRA and CDR2 YSYEKL. The V gene lost 7 bases and the J gene lost 7 bases, with 7 bases spanning the gap. The CDR3 reads CASMGGGELFF. The CDR3 nucleotides read TGCGCCAGCATGGGGGGCGGGGAGCTGTTTTTT.

The V gene is TRBV7-2, the J gene TRBJ2-7; D might be TRBD2 (5 bases). With 5 bases removed from V and 5 bases from J, the gap between germline ends came to 19 bases. CDR3 length: 15 residues. Germline V gene data show CDR1 as SGHTA and CDR2 as FQGNSA. CDR3 bases: TGTGCCAGCAGCGCCGCCGGACGGACTCTCCACGAGCAGTACTTC. It translates to CASSAAGRTLHEQYF.